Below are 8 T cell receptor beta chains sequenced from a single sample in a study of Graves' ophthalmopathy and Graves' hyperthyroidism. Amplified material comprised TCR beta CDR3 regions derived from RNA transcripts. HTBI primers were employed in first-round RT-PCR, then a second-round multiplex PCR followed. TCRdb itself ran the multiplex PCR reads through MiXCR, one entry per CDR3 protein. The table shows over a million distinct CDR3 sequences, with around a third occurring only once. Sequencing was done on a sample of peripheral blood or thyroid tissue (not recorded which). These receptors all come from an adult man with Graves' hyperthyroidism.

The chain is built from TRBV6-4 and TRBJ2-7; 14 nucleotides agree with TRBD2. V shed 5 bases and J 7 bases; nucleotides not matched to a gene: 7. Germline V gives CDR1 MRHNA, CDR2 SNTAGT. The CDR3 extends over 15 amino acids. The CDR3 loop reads CASSPGLAGVGEQYF. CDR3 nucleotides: TGTGCCAGCAGTCCGGGACTAGCGGGAGTCGGGGAGCAGTACTTC.

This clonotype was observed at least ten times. DNA of the CDR3: TGTGCCAGCAGCTTAGCAGGGAACAATCAGCCCCAGCATTTT. Its protein is CASSLAGNNQPQHF. The chain couples TRBV7-6 to TRBJ1-5; D is ambiguous. V was pared by 0 bases and J by 3 bases, with 6 bases between. This CDR3 comprises 14 residues. CDR1 is SGHVS, CDR2 FNYEAQ, per germline.

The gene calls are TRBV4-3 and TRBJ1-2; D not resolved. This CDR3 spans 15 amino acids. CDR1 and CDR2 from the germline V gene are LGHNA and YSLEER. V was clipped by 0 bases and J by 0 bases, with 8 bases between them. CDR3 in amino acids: CASSQDAGANYGYTF. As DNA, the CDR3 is TGCGCCAGCAGCCAAGACGCTGGAGCTAACTATGGCTACACCTTC.

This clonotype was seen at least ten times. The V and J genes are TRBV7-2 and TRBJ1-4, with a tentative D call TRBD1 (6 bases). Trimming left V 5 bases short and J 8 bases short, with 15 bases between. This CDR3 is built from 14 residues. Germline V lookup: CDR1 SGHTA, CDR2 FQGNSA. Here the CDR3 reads CASSPARQGEKLFF. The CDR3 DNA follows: TGTGCCAGCAGCCCAGCGCGCCAGGGGGAAAAACTGTTTTTT.

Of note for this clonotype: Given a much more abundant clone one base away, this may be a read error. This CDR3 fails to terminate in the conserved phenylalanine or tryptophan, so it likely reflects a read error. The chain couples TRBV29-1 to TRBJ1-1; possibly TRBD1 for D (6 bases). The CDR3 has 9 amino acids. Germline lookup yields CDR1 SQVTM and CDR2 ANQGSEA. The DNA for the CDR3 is TGTGGAGGGGGAACTGAAGCTTTCCTT. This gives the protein CGGGTEAFL.

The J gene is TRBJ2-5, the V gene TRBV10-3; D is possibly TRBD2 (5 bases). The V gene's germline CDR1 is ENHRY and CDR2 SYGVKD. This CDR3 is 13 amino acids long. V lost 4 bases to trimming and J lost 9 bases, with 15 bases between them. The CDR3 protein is CAISGGIYQPQYF. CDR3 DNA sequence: TGTGCCATCAGTGGAGGGATATATCAGCCCCAGTACTTC.

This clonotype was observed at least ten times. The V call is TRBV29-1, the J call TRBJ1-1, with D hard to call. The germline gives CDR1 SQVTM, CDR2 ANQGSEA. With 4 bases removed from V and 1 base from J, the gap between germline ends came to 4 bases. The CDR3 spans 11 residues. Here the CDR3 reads CSVGTNTEAFF. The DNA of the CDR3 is TGCAGCGTTGGGACGAACACTGAAGCTTTCTTT.

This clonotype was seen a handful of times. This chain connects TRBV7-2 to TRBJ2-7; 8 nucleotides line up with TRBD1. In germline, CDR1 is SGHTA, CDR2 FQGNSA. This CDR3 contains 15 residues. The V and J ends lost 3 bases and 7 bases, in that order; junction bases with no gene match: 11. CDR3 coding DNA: TGTGCCAGCAGCTTCTGGCAGGGGGCGCTGGGAGAGCAGTACTTC. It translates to CASSFWQGALGEQYF.